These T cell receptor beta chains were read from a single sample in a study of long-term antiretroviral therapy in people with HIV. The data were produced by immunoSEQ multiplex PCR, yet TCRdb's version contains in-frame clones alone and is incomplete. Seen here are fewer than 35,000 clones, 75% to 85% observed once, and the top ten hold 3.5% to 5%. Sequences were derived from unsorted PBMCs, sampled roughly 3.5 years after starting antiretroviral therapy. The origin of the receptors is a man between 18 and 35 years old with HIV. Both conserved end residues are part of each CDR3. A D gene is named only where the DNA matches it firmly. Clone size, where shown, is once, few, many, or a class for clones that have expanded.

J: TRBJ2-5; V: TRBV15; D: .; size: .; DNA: TGTGCCACCAGCAGAAGAACGGTCTACCAAGAGACCCAGTACTTC; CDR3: CATSRRTVYQETQYF
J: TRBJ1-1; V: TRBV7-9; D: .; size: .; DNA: TGTGCCAGCAGCTTACAAGAATTGGGCGAGGCTGAAGCTTTCTTT; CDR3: CASSLQELGEAEAFF
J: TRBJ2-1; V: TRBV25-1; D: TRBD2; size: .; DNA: TGTGCCAGCGGTTCCGGGACTAGCGGGGTCAATGAGCAGTTCTTC; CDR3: CASGSGTSGVNEQFF
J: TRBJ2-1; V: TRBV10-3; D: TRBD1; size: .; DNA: TGTGCCATCAGCCCTGGACAGGGGGCCTACAATGAGCAGTTCTTC; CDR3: CAISPGQGAYNEQFF
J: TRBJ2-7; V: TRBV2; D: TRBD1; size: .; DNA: TGTGCCAGCAGTACCCCCGGGACAGGGCAATGGGAGCAGTACTTC; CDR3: CASSTPGTGQWEQYF
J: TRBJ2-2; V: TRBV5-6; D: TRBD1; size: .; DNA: TGTGCCAGCAGCTCCGGGACAGGGGCGAACGGGGAGCTGTTTTTT; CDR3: CASSSGTGANGELFF
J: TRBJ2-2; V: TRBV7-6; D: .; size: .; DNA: TGTGCCAGCAGGACTACCAACACCGGGGAGCTGTTTTTT; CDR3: CASRTTNTGELFF
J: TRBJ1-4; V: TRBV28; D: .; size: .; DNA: TGTGCCAGCAGTTTCCCGGGGCAGGGGTACGAAAAACTGTTTTTT; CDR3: CASSFPGQGYEKLFF
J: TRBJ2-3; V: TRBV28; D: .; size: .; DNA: TGTGCCAGCAGCCCCCCCGGCACGGGAGATACGCAGTATTTT; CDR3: CASSPPGTGDTQYF
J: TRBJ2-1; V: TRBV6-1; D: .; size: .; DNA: TGTGCCAGCAGTGAAAGTCCCTACGCCCGCAATGAGCAGTTCTTC; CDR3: CASSESPYARNEQFF
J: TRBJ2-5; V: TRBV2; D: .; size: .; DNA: TGTGCCAGCAGTGAACCAGGGAAGTCAGAGACCCAGTACTTC; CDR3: CASSEPGKSETQYF
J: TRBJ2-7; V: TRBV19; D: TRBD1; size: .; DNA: TGTGCCAGTAGTATAGAGGCGTGGGGACAGCAGCCCTCCTACGAGCAGTACTTC; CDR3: CASSIEAWGQQPSYEQYF
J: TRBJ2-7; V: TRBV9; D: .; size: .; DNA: TGTGCCAGCAGCGTAGCCGGGACGTCGGTAACCTACGAGCAGTACTTC; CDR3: CASSVAGTSVTYEQYF
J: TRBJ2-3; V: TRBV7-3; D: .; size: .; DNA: TGTGCCAGCAGCCCAGGACGCACAGATACGCAGTATTTT; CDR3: CASSPGRTDTQYF
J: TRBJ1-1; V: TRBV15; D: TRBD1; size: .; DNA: TGTGCCACCAGCGCGGGACAGGGGCGGAACACTGAAGCTTTCTTT; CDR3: CATSAGQGRNTEAFF
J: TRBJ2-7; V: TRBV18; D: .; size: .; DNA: TGTGCCAGCTCAGTCTCAACCGGGACACCCTACGAGCAGTACTTC; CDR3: CASSVSTGTPYEQYF
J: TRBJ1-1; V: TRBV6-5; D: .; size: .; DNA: TGTGCCACCGGGGGCGGGATCAACACTGAAGCTTTCTTT; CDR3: CATGGGINTEAFF
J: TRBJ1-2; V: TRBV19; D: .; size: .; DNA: TGTGCCAGTAGTATACCTCGTGGAGGCTTCTATGGCTACACCTTC; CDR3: CASSIPRGGFYGYTF
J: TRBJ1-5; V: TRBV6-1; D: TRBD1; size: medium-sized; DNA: TGTGCCAGCAGTGAGATCACAGGGGGGAATCAGCCCCAGCATTTT; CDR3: CASSEITGGNQPQHF